This record looks at one T cell receptor (beta chain) sequence and its context. Antigen: not known. CDR1 is SGHVS, CDR2 FQNEAQ, per germline. The V segment lost 5 bases and the J segment 4 bases; nucleotides outside the gene matches: 8. This CDR3 comprises 15 residues. Libraries were prepared by immunoSEQ multiplex PCR; TCRdb keeps only in-frame clonotypes and omits some of them. The sample has around 70,000 clones, 86% seen once; the top ten hold 6.5% to 7.5%. The data were taken from a study of OX40 agonist ivuxolimab in advanced cancers. Study-wide context: From about 20 to 80 years was the age range, with a mean of about 56 years, and over 80% were male. Enrollees could have had prior anti-PD-1, anti-PD-L1 or anti-CTLA-4 therapy, which approximately 38% had received. Findings and caveats of the study: Undetermined was the antigen specificity of the expanded peripheral T cells. Normalized T-cell clonal expansion was also low in some nonresponders.

This TCR came from an adult with an advanced solid tumor such as melanoma, head and neck, liver or kidney cancer. Sample: CD4+ or CD8+ T cells sorted from blood, taken in a trial of the OX40 agonist ivuxolimab. The chain couples TRBV7-8 to TRBJ1-5; 7 nucleotides align to TRBD1. The CDR3 sequence is CASSPRDSLNQPQHF. The DNA for the CDR3 is TGTGCCAGCAGCCCCCGGGACAGCTTAAATCAGCCCCAGCATTTT.